This TCR beta chain was observed in a study of T-cell reconstitution after alpha-beta-depleted transplantation in children (dated by TCRdb to about 2016). Regarding the complete study: The study quantitatively tracked T-cell immune reconstitution after TCRalphabeta/CD19-depleted allogeneic hematopoietic cell transplantation in children using TCR repertoire profiling.

About this clonotype: The clone's antigen remains unknown. No per-base quality is available; no much larger clone lies one base away.

Overall results and qualifications from the work: In some patients, the high TCRbeta diversity seen at day 60 was put down to recipient T cells and intrathymic progenitors that had survived conditioning. Over subsequent months, a decline in hyperexpanded clone frequencies was noted, and after one year, T-cell counts and TCRbeta diversity were mostly ascribed to newly produced T cells. About two months after transplant, the apparently early recovery of alphabetaT-cell counts reportedly depended on just several hundred clones that had expanded rapidly and came from non-depleted graft cells.

The meaning of the sample's treatment or condition label: allogeneic hematopoietic cell transplantation with graft depleted of TCRalphabeta T cells and CD19 B cells. Transplant recipients were children who received TCRalphabeta/CD19-depleted allogeneic hematopoietic cell grafts. Library preparation employed PCR. The sample was run on an Illumina HiSeq 2500. TCR libraries were prepared with molecular barcoding, using unique molecular identifiers to normalize TCRbeta repertoire quantification. TCRdb itself trimmed the public reads at Q25 with fastp, ran MiXCR and retained productive beta chains. Merged by CDR3 protein, the rows form single entries marked with the most common genes and DNA. For this sample there are about 980,000 distinct CDR3 sequences; roughly 29% appear just once. The top ten clonotypes cover over 25% of the sample. The specimen comprised PBMCs, mostly from graft donor cells, sampled 360 days after TCRalphabeta/CD19-depleted stem cell transplant. The receptor's source is a boy in the first two years of life who had a stem cell transplant for SCID, so the T cells may come from the graft donor.

The CDR3 protein sequence reads: CATSMRNEQYF. In nucleotides, the sequence is TGTGCCACCAGTATGAGGAACGAGCAGTACTTC. The chain is assembled from TRBV24-1 and TRBJ2-7, with the D gene not clear enough to name. The CDR3 numbers 11 residues from cysteine through phenylalanine. Only the CDR3 DNA is retained, 33 bases long and in frame from the first base. Between the V and J ends, shortened by 6 bases and 5 bases respectively, the junction contains 7 bases. CDR1 and CDR2 (KGHDR, SFDVKD) derive from the germline V gene.